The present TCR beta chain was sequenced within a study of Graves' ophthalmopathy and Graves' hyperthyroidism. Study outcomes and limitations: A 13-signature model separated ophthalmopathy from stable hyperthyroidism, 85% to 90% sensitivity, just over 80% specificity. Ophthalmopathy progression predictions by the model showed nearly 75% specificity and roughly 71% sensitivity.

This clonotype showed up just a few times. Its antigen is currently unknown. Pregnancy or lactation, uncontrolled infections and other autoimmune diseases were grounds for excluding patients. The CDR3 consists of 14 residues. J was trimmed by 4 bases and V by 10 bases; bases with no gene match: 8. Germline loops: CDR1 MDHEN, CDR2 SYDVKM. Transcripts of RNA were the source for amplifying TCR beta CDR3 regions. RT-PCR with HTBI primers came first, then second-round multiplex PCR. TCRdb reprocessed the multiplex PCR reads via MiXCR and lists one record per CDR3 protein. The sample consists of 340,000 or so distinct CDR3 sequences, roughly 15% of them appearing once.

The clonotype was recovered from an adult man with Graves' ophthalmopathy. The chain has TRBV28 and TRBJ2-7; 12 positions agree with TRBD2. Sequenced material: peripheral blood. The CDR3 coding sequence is TGTGCCACAGCCGTACTAGCGGGAGGTTACGAGCAGTACTTC. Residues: CATAVLAGGYEQYF.